The rows below give T cell receptor beta chains drawn from one sample of a study of OX40 agonist ivuxolimab in advanced cancers. Sequenced by immunoSEQ multiplex PCR; TCRdb stores in-frame clones only, minus some. Among 43,000 or so clones, roughly nine tenths were seen once, and the ten largest hold 13% to 15%. Source: CD4+ or CD8+ T cells sorted from blood, taken in a trial of the OX40 agonist ivuxolimab. These receptors all come from an adult with an advanced solid tumor such as melanoma, head and neck, liver or kidney cancer. The CDR3 runs from the conserved cysteine through the conserved F or W. D genes are given only for firm matches. Some rows mark clone size as missing; the rest say once, few, many or name a class of expanded clone.

TRBV18	TRBJ2-7	TRBD1	once	TGTGCCAGCTCGCAGGGACAGGTTTCCCACGAGCAGTACTTC	CASSQGQVSHEQYF
TRBV28	TRBJ2-7	TRBD2	.	TGTGCCAGCAGTCAGAGGGGACTAGCGGCTTACGAGCAGTACTTC	CASSQRGLAAYEQYF
TRBV12-5	TRBJ1-2	.	few	TGTGCTAGTGGTTTGCCATGGGGATGTGGCTACACCTTC	CASGLPWGCGYTF
TRBV11-2	TRBJ1-1	TRBD1	few	TGTGCCAGCAGCTTTGGACAGGGAGGGGCTGAAGCTTTCTTT	CASSFGQGGAEAFF
TRBV20-1	TRBJ1-1	.	.	TGCAGTGCTAGAGATACAGCTGGGGACTTT	CSARDTAGDF
TRBV13	TRBJ2-3	.	once	TGTGCCAGCAGCTTAGGCCTAAGGGGGGCGGGAGTGACAGATACGCAGTATTTT	CASSLGLRGAGVTDTQYF
TRBV27	TRBJ2-7	.	.	TGTGCCAGCAGTTTGTACAGATCATACGAGCAGTACTTC	CASSLYRSYEQYF
TRBV6-1	TRBJ2-7	.	.	TGTGCCAGCAGGGAGGACGCCCGCTCCTACGAGCAGTACTTC	CASREDARSYEQYF
TRBV19	TRBJ2-3	.	.	TGTGCCAGTAGTATATCAACGGATACGCAGTATTTT	CASSISTDTQYF
TRBV27	TRBJ2-7	TRBD2	.	TGTGCCAGCAGTCTCAGAACTAGCGGGGGTTACGAGCAGTACTTC	CASSLRTSGGYEQYF
TRBV29-1	TRBJ2-7	TRBD2	once	TGCAGCGTTGAACAGTTAGCGGGAACCTACGAGCAGTACTTC	CSVEQLAGTYEQYF
TRBV5-4	TRBJ2-7	.	once	TGTGCCAGCAGCTTTAGTTCAGGACCCCGTATCTTAGAGCAGTACTTC	CASSFSSGPRILEQYF
TRBV11-2	TRBJ2-7	.	.	TGTGCCAGCAGCTTAACCCGCCTGATCTACGAGCAGTACTTC	CASSLTRLIYEQYF
TRBV7-2	TRBJ2-2	.	.	TGTGCCAGCAGCTCCCACGACAGGAACACCGGGGAGCTGTTTTTT	CASSSHDRNTGELFF
TRBV5-1	TRBJ1-3	.	once	TGCGCCAGCAGCTCAGGCCAGGGTGGTGGAAACACCATATATTTT	CASSSGQGGGNTIYF
TRBV10-2	TRBJ1-4	.	.	TGCGCCAGCAGTGACCACGGGACGGGGAATGAAAAACTGTTTTTT	CASSDHGTGNEKLFF
TRBV11-2	TRBJ2-3	.	.	TGTGCCAGCAGCCCGAACTATTCTCCCGGCACAGATACGCAGTATTTT	CASSPNYSPGTDTQYF
TRBV7-9	TRBJ2-3	.	.	TGTGCCAGCAGCTTAATCTTCGATAGCACAGATACGCAGTATTTT	CASSLIFDSTDTQYF
TRBV10-3	TRBJ2-1	.	once	TGTGCCATCAGTGGACAGGCGTACACCAATGAGCAGTTCTTC	CAISGQAYTNEQFF
TRBV5-5	TRBJ1-2	.	.	TGTGCCAGCAGCAAGACACTAGGACAGTTGGACTATGGCTACACCTTC	CASSKTLGQLDYGYTF
TRBV28	TRBJ2-3	TRBD1	.	TGTGCCAGCAGGAAGGGGACAGGGGGACTAGATACGCAGTATTTT	CASRKGTGGLDTQYF
TRBV7-9	TRBJ1-4	TRBD1	.	TGTGCCAGCAGCAAGGGACAGGGGAATGAAAAACTGTTTTTT	CASSKGQGNEKLFF
TRBV28	TRBJ1-3	.	.	TGTGCCAGCAGTTTATATAGGGACTACGCTACCATATATTTT	CASSLYRDYATIYF
TRBV6-7	TRBJ1-1	TRBD1	.	TGTGCCAGAAAAGGGGTCCGAAGGTGGGACAGAAAGAACACTGAAGCTTTCTTT	CARKGVRRWDRKNTEAFF
TRBV28	TRBJ2-5	.	.	TGTGCCAGCACCCGGGTGCCGGAGACCCAGTACTTC	CASTRVPETQYF
TRBV28	TRBJ1-4	.	few	TGTGCCAGCAGTTGGGACGAAAAACTGTTTTTT	CASSWDEKLFF
TRBV4-1	TRBJ1-5	.	.	TGCGCCAGCAGCTCGATTTTTCAGGGTAGCAATCAGCCCCAGCATTTT	CASSSIFQGSNQPQHF
TRBV5-4	TRBJ2-7	TRBD2	once	TGTGCCAGCAGCCAAGTAAGCGGGAGCTTCCCTCGCGAGCAGTACTTC	CASSQVSGSFPREQYF
TRBV7-8	TRBJ1-1	.	once	TGTGCCAGCAGCTTAGTGTTACGGAACACTGAAGCTTTCTTT	CASSLVLRNTEAFF
TRBV9	TRBJ2-5	TRBD1	few	TGTGCCAGCAGCCCCTCCGGGGGACAGGGTAGTGAGACCCAGTACTTC	CASSPSGGQGSETQYF
TRBV5-1	TRBJ2-1	TRBD2	.	TGCGCCAGCAGCTTGGTCCCGGGACTAGTAATCAATGAGCAGTTCTTC	CASSLVPGLVINEQFF
TRBV11-2	TRBJ2-1	TRBD2	.	TGTGCCAGCAGGCGACTAGCGGGATGGTCCTACAATGAGCAGTTCTTC	CASRRLAGWSYNEQFF
TRBV29-1	TRBJ2-5	.	.	TGCAGCGTGGAGGACCGCGGAGAGACCCAGTACTTC	CSVEDRGETQYF
TRBV7-3	TRBJ2-1	TRBD2	.	TGTGCCAGCAGCTTAGTTTCGACTAGCGGGACATACAATGAGCAGTTCTTC	CASSLVSTSGTYNEQFF
TRBV2	TRBJ2-1	TRBD2	.	TGTGCCAGCAGGAGGACTAGCGCCCTCTATTACAATGAGCAGTTCTTC	CASRRTSALYYNEQFF
TRBV11-2	TRBJ2-5	.	.	TGTGCCAGCAGCTTTGGGTTGCAAGAGACCCAGTACTTC	CASSFGLQETQYF
TRBV18	TRBJ1-2	.	.	TGTGCCAGCTCAGCAGAGGGGGGCTACACCTTC	CASSAEGGYTF
TRBV28	TRBJ1-6	.	.	TGTGCCAGCATGAATGACAGGTACTCACCCCTCCACTTT	CASMNDRYSPLHF
TRBV7-9	TRBJ1-2	TRBD1	.	TGTGCCAGCAGCTTGGCGATGGGGGCAGGGGGCGCGGCGGGCTACACCTTC	CASSLAMGAGGAAGYTF
TRBV6-5	TRBJ1-2	TRBD1	.	TGTGCCAGCACCAACGACAGGGGTGGCGGCTACACCTTC	CASTNDRGGGYTF
TRBV6-5	TRBJ1-2	.	.	TGTGCCAGCAGTCCTAAGCTCCGGGAGGGCTACACCTTC	CASSPKLREGYTF
TRBV7-6	TRBJ2-1	.	.	TGTGCCAGCAGCTCGGTTGGGGGGACGTCCTACAATGAGCAGTTCTTC	CASSSVGGTSYNEQFF